Many counts were recorded for the clone carrying this T cell receptor (beta chain). Its antigen is still unknown. These data come from a study of blood T cells in healthy people across ages. Study findings and constraints: Shifts in expanded clonotypes may have been confounded by donor CMV status, which was unknown.

Germline V lookup: CDR1 SEHNR, CDR2 FQNEAQ (reference sequence). V dropped 2 bases and J dropped 4 bases, with 11 bases sitting between them. The CDR3 extends over 14 amino acids. A second PCR, run for about 6 to 11 cycles, used a sample-barcoded 5' primer plus a J-beta primer mix. TCRdb independently ran MiXCR on the 5' RACE reads; one entry per CDR3 protein. This sample has under 1,000,000 distinct CDR3 sequences, with around 36% found just once. What was sequenced was blood. The V and J genes are TRBV7-9 and TRBJ1-2; maybe TRBD1 (6 bases). This TCR came from a man younger than 35 in good health. CDR3 DNA: TGTGCCAGCAGCTTATTGGGGGCGAGCTATGGCTACACCTTC. This encodes CASSLLGASYGYTF.